This entry features one T cell receptor beta chain sequence. Its ends do not fully match the called genes, so a read error is possible. Profiling relied on immunoSEQ multiplex PCR, and the TCRdb table lists in-frame clones only, not all of them. The profile shows 40,000 to 55,000 clones, approximately 92% of them singletons. The CDR3 consists of 14 residues. The germline V gene has CDR1 MGHRA and CDR2 YSYEKL. These data originate in a study of T cell changes during pregnancy in multiple sclerosis. Sample: CD8+ T cells from peripheral blood mononuclear cells, taken in the second trimester of pregnancy. The chain uses TRBV4-1 and TRBJ1-1; possibly TRBD1 for D (6 bases). The sequence was collected from a female donor with multiple sclerosis, enrolled in a pregnancy study. The CDR3 loop reads CASNQRGGGAEAFF. The CDR3 DNA is TGCGCCAGCAACCAACGGGGGGGCGGCGCTGAAGCTTTCTTT.